This is a list of T cell receptor beta chains from one sample in a study of blood T cell repertoires in COVID-19. Repertoires were generated with immunoSEQ multiplex PCR, while TCRdb's copy carries only in-frame clones and drops some. The sample includes roughly 240,000 clones, about 82% seen only once; the top ten take roughly 2%. Sequencing input: PBMCs or T cells enriched from blood (not recorded which). These receptor sequences come from a woman aged 45-65 years who had recovered from COVID-19. Both conserved end residues are part of each CDR3. A D gene is named only where the DNA matches it firmly. Clone size is given for some rows only: seen once, a few or many times, or a class if the clone is expanded.

TRBV19	NA	TRBJ1-1	NA	CASRPPRVSGTEAFF	TGTGCCAGTAGACCCCCCCGGGTGTCGGGCACTGAAGCTTTCTTT
TRBV5-6	NA	TRBJ1-6	TRBD1	CASSLNRGNSPLHF	TGTGCCAGCAGCTTGAACAGGGGTAATTCACCCCTCCACTTT
TRBV28	NA	TRBJ1-5	NA	CASRIAGERDQPQHF	TGTGCCAGCAGAATCGCAGGGGAGAGAGATCAGCCCCAGCATTTT
TRBV2	NA	TRBJ2-2	NA	CASSEQNTGELFF	TGTGCCAGCAGTGAACAGAACACCGGGGAGCTGTTTTTT
TRBV18	NA	TRBJ2-7	TRBD1	CASSPPGQGPYEQYF	TGTGCCAGCTCACCACCGGGACAGGGGCCCTACGAGCAGTACTTC
TRBV30	NA	TRBJ2-3	NA	CAWSGRWTALGTDTQYF	TGTGCCTGGAGTGGACGATGGACAGCCCTAGGCACAGATACGCAGTATTTT
TRBV5-1	NA	TRBJ2-7	TRBD1	CASSSGTGHYEQYF	TGCGCCAGCAGCTCCGGGACAGGGCACTACGAGCAGTACTTC
TRBV7-9	NA	TRBJ2-2	NA	CASGPPTDGVNTGELFF	TGTGCCAGCGGCCCCCCAACCGACGGGGTAAACACCGGGGAGCTGTTTTTT
TRBV3-1/TRBV3-2	NA	TRBJ2-7	TRBD2	CASSQVPPGLAGSEQYF	TGTGCCAGCAGCCAAGTACCCCCGGGACTAGCGGGCTCCGAGCAGTACTTC
TRBV11-2	NA	TRBJ2-7	NA	CASSFPSYEQYF	TGTGCCAGCAGCTTCCCCAGTTACGAGCAGTACTTC
TRBV7-9	NA	TRBJ1-3	NA	CASSQPPILGNTIYF	TGTGCCAGCAGCCAACCACCAATCCTAGGAAACACCATATATTTT
TRBV5-1	once	TRBJ1-2	NA	CASSKERQGGYTF	TGCGCCAGCAGCAAGGAACGGCAGGGAGGCTACACCTTC
TRBV7-3	few	TRBJ2-4	NA	CASSPSQGGKNIQYF	TGTGCCAGCAGCCCTAGTCAGGGTGGTAAAAACATTCAGTACTTC
TRBV28	NA	TRBJ2-3	TRBD2	CASSLWASGSSDTQYF	TGTGCCAGCAGTTTATGGGCTAGCGGGAGTTCAGATACGCAGTATTTT
TRBV25-1	NA	TRBJ1-2	TRBD1	CASEGQGGTYGYTF	TGTGCCAGCGAAGGACAGGGCGGAACCTATGGCTACACCTTC
TRBV18	NA	TRBJ1-3	NA	CASSPSPQISGNTIYF	TGTGCCAGCTCACCAAGTCCGCAGATCTCTGGAAACACCATATATTTT
TRBV19	few	TRBJ1-2	NA	CASRGSLNYGYTF	TGTGCCAGTAGGGGCAGCCTTAACTATGGCTACACCTTC
TRBV27	few	TRBJ1-3	NA	CASSLSRPGVRAGNTIYF	TGTGCCAGCAGTTTATCGAGACCTGGGGTCAGGGCGGGAAACACCATATATTTT
TRBV21-1	NA	TRBJ2-7	NA	CASSKRGYEQYF	TGTGCCAGCAGCAAACGGGGCTACGAGCAGTACTTC
TRBV6-2/TRBV6-3	once	TRBJ1-1	NA	CASSHSGTGAEAFF	TGTGCCAGCAGTCACTCGGGCACGGGGGCTGAAGCTTTCTTT
TRBV5-4	NA	TRBJ1-3	TRBD1	CASSLTGGVGNTIYF	TGTGCCAGCAGCTTGACAGGGGGCGTCGGAAACACCATATATTTT
TRBV28	few	TRBJ1-2	NA	CASSFADRDNYGYTF	TGTGCCAGCAGTTTCGCGGACAGAGATAACTATGGCTACACCTTC
TRBV19	NA	TRBJ2-7	TRBD1	CATLARDSGENEQYF	TGTGCCACCTTAGCCCGGGACAGCGGAGAAAACGAGCAGTACTTC
TRBV5-6	NA	TRBJ2-7	TRBD2	CASSLDRGSGSLREQYF	TGTGCCAGCAGCTTGGATCGGGGTAGCGGGAGTCTTCGGGAGCAGTACTTC
TRBV21-1	NA	TRBJ2-1	NA	CASSKIPTSGYNEQFF	TGTGCCAGCAGCAAAATTCCGACTAGCGGTTACAATGAGCAGTTCTTC
TRBV19	NA	TRBJ2-6	TRBD1	CASSRGTGASGANVLTF	TGTGCCAGTAGTAGAGGGACAGGGGCCTCTGGGGCCAACGTCCTGACTTTC
TRBV1	NA	TRBJ2-5	NA	CTSSQDGASGGAYQETQYF	TGCACCAGCAGCCAAGATGGGGCTAGCGGGGGGGCCTACCAAGAGACCCAGTACTTC
TRBV27	NA	TRBJ2-2	TRBD1	CASRRSPTGPGELFF	TGTGCCAGCAGACGGTCCCCGACAGGGCCCGGGGAGCTGTTTTTT
TRBV28	once	TRBJ2-7	NA	CASSLSGVQRSYEQYF	TGTGCCAGCAGTTTATCCGGTGTCCAGCGGAGCTACGAGCAGTACTTC
TRBV7-8	NA	TRBJ2-4	NA	CASSLGLENIQYF	TGTGCCAGCAGCTTGGGGCTGGAAAACATTCAGTACTTC
TRBV7-2	NA	TRBJ1-2	TRBD1	CASSLGQGAGGYTF	TGTGCCAGCAGCTTAGGCCAGGGGGCAGGTGGCTACACCTTC
TRBV6-5	NA	TRBJ2-1	TRBD2	CASRLLGLAGEQFF	TGTGCCAGCAGACTCCTGGGACTAGCGGGAGAGCAGTTCTTC
TRBV7-9	many	TRBJ1-4	NA	CASSFPSGATNEKLFF	TGTGCCAGCAGTTTTCCCTCGGGAGCAACTAATGAAAAACTGTTTTTT
TRBV7-2	NA	TRBJ1-2	NA	CASSVLSGIYGYTF	TGTGCCAGTAGCGTTTTATCGGGGATCTATGGCTACACCTTC
TRBV7-2	NA	TRBJ1-5	NA	CASSLDGREGQPQHF	TGTGCCAGCAGCTTAGATGGCAGGGAGGGTCAGCCCCAGCATTTT
TRBV5-1	NA	TRBJ2-3	TRBD2	CASSSLGLAASTDTQYF	TGCGCCAGCAGCTCACTGGGACTAGCGGCTAGCACAGATACGCAGTATTTT
TRBV4-1	NA	TRBJ2-1	NA	CASSQAESSYNEQFF	TGCGCCAGCAGCCAAGCGGAGAGCTCCTACAATGAGCAGTTCTTC
TRBV5-1	NA	TRBJ2-1	NA	CASSAGKNNEQFF	TGCGCCAGCAGCGCGGGTAAAAACAATGAGCAGTTCTTC
TRBV3-1/TRBV3-2	NA	TRBJ1-3	NA	CASSQDGGGRNTIYF	TGTGCCAGCAGCCAAGATGGCGGGGGGAGAAACACCATATATTTT
TRBV4-3	NA	TRBJ1-1	NA	CASSLDAENTEAFF	TGCGCCAGCAGCCTCGACGCGGAGAACACTGAAGCTTTCTTT
TRBV11-2	NA	TRBJ2-7	NA	CASSLVPDSSYEQYF	TGTGCCAGCAGCTTAGTACCGGACAGCTCCTACGAGCAGTACTTC
TRBV28	NA	TRBJ2-4	TRBD1	CASRRPGQGSKNIQYF	TGTGCCAGCAGAAGACCGGGACAGGGGTCCAAAAACATTCAGTACTTC